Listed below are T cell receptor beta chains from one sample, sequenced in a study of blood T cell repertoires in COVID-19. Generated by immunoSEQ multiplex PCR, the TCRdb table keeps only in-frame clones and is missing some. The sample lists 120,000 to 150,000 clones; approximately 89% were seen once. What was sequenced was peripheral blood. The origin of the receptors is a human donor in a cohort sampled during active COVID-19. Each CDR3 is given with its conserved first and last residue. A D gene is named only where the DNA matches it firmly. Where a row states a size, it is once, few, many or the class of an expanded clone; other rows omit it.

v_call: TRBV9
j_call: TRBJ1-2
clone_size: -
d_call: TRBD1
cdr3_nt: TGTGCCAGCAGCACGGGACAGGGCCTCTATGGCTACACCTTC
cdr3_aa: CASSTGQGLYGYTF

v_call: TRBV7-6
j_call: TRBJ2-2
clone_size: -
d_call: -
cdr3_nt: TGTGCCAGCAGCTTCGCGGGAACCGGGGAGCTGTTTTTT
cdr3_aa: CASSFAGTGELFF

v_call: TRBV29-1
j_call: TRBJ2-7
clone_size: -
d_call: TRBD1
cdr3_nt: TGCAGCGTTGGAGACAGGGCGAACGAGCAGTACTTC
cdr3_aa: CSVGDRANEQYF

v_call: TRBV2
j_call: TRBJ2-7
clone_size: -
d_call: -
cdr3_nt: TGTGCCAGCAGTTTCGGTCCCTACGAGCAGTACTTC
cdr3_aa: CASSFGPYEQYF

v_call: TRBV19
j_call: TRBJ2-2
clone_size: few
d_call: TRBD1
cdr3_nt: TGTGCCAGCCTGGGACAGGGGTACACCGGGGAGCTGTTTTTT
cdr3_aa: CASLGQGYTGELFF

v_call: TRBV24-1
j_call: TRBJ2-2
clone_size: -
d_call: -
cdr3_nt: TGTGCCACCAGTAACAGCAACACCGGGGAGCTGTTTTTT
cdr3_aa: CATSNSNTGELFF

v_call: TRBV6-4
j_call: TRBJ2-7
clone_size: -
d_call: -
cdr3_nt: TGTGCCAGAGAACAGGGAGCCTACTTC
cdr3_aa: CAREQGAYF

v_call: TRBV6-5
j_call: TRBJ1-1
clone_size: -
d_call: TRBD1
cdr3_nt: TGTGCCAGCAGCCGACAGGGGGCGGTGAACACTGAAGCTTTCTTT
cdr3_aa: CASSRQGAVNTEAFF

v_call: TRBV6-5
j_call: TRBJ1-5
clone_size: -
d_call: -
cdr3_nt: TGTGCCAGCAGCGACAGAACATTTAATCAGCCCCAGCATTTT
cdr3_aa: CASSDRTFNQPQHF

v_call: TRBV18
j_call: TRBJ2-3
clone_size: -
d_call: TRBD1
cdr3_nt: TGTGCCAGCTCACCACGACAGGGTCCAGATACGCAGTATTTT
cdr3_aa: CASSPRQGPDTQYF

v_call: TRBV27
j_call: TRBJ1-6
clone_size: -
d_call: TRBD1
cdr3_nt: TGTGCCAGCAGTTCAGGACAGGGAAATTCACCCCTCCACTTT
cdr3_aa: CASSSGQGNSPLHF

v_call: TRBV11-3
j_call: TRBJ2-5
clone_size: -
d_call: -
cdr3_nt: TGTGCCAGCAGTCAAGGGACACGGGCGGAGGAGACCCAGTACTTC
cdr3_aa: CASSQGTRAEETQYF

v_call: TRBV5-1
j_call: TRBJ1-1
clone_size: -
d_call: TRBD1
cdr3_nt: TGCGCCAGCAGCGCACAGGGGGCAGGAGTCACTGAAGCTTTCTTT
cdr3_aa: CASSAQGAGVTEAFF

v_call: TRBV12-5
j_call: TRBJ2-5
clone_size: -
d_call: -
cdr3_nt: TGTGCTAGTGGTTTGAGGGCGGGCGAGACCCAGTACTTC
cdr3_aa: CASGLRAGETQYF

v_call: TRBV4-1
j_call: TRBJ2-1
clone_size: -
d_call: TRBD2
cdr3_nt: TGCGCCAGCAGCCCCCTAGGACTAGCGGGGAATGAGCAGTTCTTC
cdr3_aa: CASSPLGLAGNEQFF

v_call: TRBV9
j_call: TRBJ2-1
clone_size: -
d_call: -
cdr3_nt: TGTGCCAGCAGCGTAGCGACTATCGGGGGTGAGCAGTTCTTC
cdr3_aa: CASSVATIGGEQFF

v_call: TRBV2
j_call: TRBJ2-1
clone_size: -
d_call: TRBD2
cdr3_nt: TGTGCCAGCTTGGCCGGGTCGGGGGGGAGCTCCTACAATGAGCAGTTCTTC
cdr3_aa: CASLAGSGGSSYNEQFF

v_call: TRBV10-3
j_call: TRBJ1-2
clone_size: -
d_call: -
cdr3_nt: TGTGCCATCAGTGAGCGCAGGGAGGATGGCTACACCTTC
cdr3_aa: CAISERREDGYTF

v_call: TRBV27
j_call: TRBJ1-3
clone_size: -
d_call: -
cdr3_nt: TGTGCCAGCAGTCCCCGAGAAGCTGGAAACACCATATATTTT
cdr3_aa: CASSPREAGNTIYF

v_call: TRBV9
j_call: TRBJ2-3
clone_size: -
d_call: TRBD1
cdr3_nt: TGTGCCAGCAGTGCGACAGGGGGCCACACAGATACGCAGTATTTT
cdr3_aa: CASSATGGHTDTQYF

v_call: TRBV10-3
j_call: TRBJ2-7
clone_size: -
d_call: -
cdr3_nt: TGTGCCATCAGTCGGGGGACCGCTTCTTCCTACGAGCAGTACTTC
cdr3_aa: CAISRGTASSYEQYF

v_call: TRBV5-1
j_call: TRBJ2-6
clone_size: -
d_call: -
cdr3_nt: TGCGCCAGCAGCCAGGGACTTCACTCTGGGGCCAACGTCCTGACTTTC
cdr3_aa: CASSQGLHSGANVLTF

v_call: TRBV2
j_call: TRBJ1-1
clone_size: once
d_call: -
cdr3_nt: TGTGCCAGCAGTGACCTACAAACGGGGGTTAGGGTAGCTTTCTTT
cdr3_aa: CASSDLQTGVRVAFF

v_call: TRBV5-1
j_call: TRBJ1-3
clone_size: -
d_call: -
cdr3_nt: TGCGCCAGCAGCTTGGAGAAACAGGTCTCTGGAAACACCATATATTTT
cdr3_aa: CASSLEKQVSGNTIYF

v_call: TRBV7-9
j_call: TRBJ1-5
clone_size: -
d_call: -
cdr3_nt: TGTGCCAGCAGCCTTGGGAGCCAGCCCCAGCATTTT
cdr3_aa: CASSLGSQPQHF

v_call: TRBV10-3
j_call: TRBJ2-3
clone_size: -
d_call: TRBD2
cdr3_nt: TGTGCCATCAGTGAACCTACAGGGCGGGGGGGTGTATATACGCAGTATTTT
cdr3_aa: CAISEPTGRGGVYTQYF

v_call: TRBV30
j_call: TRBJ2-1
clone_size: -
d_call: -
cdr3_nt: TGTGCCTGGAGTGTACAACGGAGAGTTTACAATGAGCAGTTCTTC
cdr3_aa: CAWSVQRRVYNEQFF

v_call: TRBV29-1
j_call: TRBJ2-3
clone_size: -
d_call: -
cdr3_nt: TGCAGCGTTGAATTCGGGAGCGGTACAGATACGCAGTATTTT
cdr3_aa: CSVEFGSGTDTQYF

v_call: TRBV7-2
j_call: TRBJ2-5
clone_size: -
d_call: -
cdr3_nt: TGTGCCAGCAGCTTAACGGTTCAAGAGACCCAGTACTTC
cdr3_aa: CASSLTVQETQYF

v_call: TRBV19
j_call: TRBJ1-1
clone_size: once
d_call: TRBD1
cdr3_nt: TGTGCCAGCCGGAGGACAGGGCGGGGTGCTGAAGCTTTCTTT
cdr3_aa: CASRRTGRGAEAFF

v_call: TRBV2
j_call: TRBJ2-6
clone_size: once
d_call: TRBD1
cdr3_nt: TGTGCCAGCAGTTCTGGGGACAGAGCAATCTCTGGGGCCAACGTCCTGACTTTC
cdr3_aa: CASSSGDRAISGANVLTF

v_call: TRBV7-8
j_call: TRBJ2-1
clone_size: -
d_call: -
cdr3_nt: TGTGCCAGCAGCCCCAGGGTGGGCAGCTCCTACAATGAGCAGTTCTTC
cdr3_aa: CASSPRVGSSYNEQFF

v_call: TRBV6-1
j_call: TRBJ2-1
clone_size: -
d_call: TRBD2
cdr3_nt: TGTGCCAGCAGTGAGATAGCGGGGGTATACAATGAGCAGTTCTTC
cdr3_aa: CASSEIAGVYNEQFF

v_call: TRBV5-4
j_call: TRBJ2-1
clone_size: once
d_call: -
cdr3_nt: TGTGCCAGCAGCTTCGTGGGGACACTACTAAATGAGCAGTTCTTC
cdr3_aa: CASSFVGTLLNEQFF

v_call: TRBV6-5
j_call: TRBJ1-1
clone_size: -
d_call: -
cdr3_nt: TGTGCCAGCAGTTACGGCGACAAGAACACTGAAGCTTTCTTT
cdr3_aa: CASSYGDKNTEAFF

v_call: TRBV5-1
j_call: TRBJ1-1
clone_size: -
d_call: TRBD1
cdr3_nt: TGCGCCAGCAGCTTGAGAGGGCCGGGACAGGGAGTAGGGACTGAAGCTTTCTTT
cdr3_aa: CASSLRGPGQGVGTEAFF

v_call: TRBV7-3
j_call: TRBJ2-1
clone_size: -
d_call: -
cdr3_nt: TGTGCCAGCAGCTTATCGGCGGGGGCGGCAAGCAACAATGAGCAGTTCTTC
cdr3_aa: CASSLSAGAASNNEQFF

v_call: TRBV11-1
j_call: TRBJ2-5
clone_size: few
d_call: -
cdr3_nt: TGTGCCAGCAGCTTCATGCCCGCCCCTGAGGCGACCCAGTACTTC
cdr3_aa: CASSFMPAPEATQYF

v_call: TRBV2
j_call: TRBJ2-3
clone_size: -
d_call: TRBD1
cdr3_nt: TGTGCCAGCATAAGGGACAGGGGCACAGATACGCAGTATTTT
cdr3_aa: CASIRDRGTDTQYF

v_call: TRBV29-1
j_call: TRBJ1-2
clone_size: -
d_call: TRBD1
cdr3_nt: TGCAGCGTTGAGCAACAGGGGGTTGTTGGCTACACCTTC
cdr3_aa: CSVEQQGVVGYTF

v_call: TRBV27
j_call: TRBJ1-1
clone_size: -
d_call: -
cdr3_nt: TGTGCCAGCAGTTTGTTCCGTAACACTGAAGCTTTCTTT
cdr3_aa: CASSLFRNTEAFF

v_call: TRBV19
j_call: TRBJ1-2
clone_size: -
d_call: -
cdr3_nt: TGTGCCAGTACCCCGGACATTAACTATGGCTACACCTTC
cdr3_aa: CASTPDINYGYTF

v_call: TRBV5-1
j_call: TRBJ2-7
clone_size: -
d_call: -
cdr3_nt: TGCGCCAGCAGCTTGGCCGGACAAATATCCCTCTACGAGCAGTACTTC
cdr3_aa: CASSLAGQISLYEQYF

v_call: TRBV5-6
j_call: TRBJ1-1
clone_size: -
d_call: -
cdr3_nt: TGTGCCAGCAGCTTCGGGACACGCACTGAAGCTTTCTTT
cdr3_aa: CASSFGTRTEAFF

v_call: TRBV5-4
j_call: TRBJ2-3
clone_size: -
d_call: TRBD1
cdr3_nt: TGTGCCAGCAGCTCTGGACAGGGGGCGAACACAGATACGCAGTATTTT
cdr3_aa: CASSSGQGANTDTQYF

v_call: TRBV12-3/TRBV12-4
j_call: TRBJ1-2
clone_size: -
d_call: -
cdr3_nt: TGTGCCAGCAGTTTCTCGGGGGACTATGGCTACACCTTC
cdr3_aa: CASSFSGDYGYTF

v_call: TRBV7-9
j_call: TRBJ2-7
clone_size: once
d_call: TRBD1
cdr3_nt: TGTGCCAGCAGCCCAAGGGACAGGAACTACGAGCAGTACTTC
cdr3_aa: CASSPRDRNYEQYF

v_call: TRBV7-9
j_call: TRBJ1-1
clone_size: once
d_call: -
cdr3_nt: TGTGCCAGCAGCTTAGCCCCGGGCACTGAAGCTTTCTTT
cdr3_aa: CASSLAPGTEAFF

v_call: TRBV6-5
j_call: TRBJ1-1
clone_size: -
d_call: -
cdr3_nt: TGTGCCAGCACTCCGACAGAGAACACTGAAGCTTTCTTT
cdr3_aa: CASTPTENTEAFF

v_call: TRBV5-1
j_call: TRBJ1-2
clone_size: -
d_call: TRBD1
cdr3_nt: TGCGCCAGCAGCTTGGATAACAGGGGGGTGGATGGCTACACCTTC
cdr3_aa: CASSLDNRGVDGYTF

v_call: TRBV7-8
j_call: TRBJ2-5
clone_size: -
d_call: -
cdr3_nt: TGTGCCAGCAGCCTTGGAGAAGAGACCCAGTACTTC
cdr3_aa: CASSLGEETQYF

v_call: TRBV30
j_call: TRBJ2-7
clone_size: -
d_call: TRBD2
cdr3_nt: TGTGCCTGGGATAGCGGGGGCCCTTCCTACGAGCAGTACTTC
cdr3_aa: CAWDSGGPSYEQYF